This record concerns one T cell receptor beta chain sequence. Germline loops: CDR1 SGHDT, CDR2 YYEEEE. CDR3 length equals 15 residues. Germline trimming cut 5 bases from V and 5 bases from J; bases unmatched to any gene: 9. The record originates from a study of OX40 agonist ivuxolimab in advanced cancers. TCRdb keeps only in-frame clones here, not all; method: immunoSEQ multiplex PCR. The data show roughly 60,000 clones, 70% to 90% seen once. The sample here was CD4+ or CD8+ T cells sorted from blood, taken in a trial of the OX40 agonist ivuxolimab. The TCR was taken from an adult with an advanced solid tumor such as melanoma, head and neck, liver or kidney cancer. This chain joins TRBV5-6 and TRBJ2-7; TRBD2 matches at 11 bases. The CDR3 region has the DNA TGTGCCAGCAGAACAACTAGCGGGAGAGCAAACGAGCAGTACTTC. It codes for CASRTTSGRANEQYF.